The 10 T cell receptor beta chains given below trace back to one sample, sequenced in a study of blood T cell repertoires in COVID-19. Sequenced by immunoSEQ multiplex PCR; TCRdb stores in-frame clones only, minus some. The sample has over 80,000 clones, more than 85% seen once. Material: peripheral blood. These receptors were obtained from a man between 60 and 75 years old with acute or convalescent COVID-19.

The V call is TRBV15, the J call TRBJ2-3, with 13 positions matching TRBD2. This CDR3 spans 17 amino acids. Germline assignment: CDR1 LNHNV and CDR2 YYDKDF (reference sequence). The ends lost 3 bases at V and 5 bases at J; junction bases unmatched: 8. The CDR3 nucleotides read TGTGCCACCAGCAGGAGGACTAGCGGGAGATCTCTAGATACGCAGTATTTT. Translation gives CATSRRTSGRSLDTQYF.

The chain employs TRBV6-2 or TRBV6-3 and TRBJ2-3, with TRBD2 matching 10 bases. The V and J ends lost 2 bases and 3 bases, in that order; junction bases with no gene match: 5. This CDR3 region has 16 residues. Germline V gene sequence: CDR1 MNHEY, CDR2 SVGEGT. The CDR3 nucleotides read TGTGCCAGCAGTTACACGAGCGGGAGGGGAACAGATACGCAGTATTTT. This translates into CASSYTSGRGTDTQYF.

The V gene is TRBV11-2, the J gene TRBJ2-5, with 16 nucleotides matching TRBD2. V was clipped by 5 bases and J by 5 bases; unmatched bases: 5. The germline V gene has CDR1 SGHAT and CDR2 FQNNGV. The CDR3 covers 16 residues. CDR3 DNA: TGTGCCAGCAGCAAGGGACTAGCGGGAGGGGAGGAGACCCAGTACTTC. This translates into CASSKGLAGGEETQYF.

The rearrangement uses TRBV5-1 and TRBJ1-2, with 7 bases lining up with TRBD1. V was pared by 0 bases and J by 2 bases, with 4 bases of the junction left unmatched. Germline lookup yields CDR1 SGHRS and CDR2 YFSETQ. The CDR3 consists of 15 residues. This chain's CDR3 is CASSLGVGGNYGYTF. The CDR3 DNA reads TGCGCCAGCAGCTTGGGTGTAGGGGGCAACTATGGCTACACCTTC.

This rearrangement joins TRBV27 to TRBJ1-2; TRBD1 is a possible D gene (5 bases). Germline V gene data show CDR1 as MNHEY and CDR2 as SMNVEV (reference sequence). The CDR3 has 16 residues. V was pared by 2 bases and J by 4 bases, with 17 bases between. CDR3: CASSLIPGTTTYGYTF. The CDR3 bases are TGTGCCAGCAGTTTAATTCCCGGGACTACGACCTATGGCTACACCTTC.

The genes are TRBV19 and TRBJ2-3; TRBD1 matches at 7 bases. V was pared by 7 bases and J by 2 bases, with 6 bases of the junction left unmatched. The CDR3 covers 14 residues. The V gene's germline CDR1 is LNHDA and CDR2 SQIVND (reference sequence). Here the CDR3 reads CASNPGQNTDTQYF. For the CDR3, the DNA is TGTGCCAGTAACCCGGGACAGAACACAGATACGCAGTATTTT.

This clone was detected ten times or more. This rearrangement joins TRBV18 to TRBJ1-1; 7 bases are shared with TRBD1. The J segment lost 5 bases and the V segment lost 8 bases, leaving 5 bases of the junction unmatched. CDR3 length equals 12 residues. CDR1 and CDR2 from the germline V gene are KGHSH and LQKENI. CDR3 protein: CASKPGGTEAFF. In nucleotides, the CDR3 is TGTGCCAGCAAGCCAGGGGGTACTGAAGCTTTCTTT.

CDR3 in DNA: TGTGCCACCAGCAGAGACAGGGGGGAGGACGATACGCAGTATTTT. As protein: CATSRDRGEDDTQYF. The V and J genes are TRBV15 and TRBJ2-3; a possible D gene is TRBD1 (7 bases). Between the trimmed V and J ends, which lost 0 bases and 6 bases, there was a span of 13 bases. This CDR3 spans 15 amino acids. Germline assignment: CDR1 LNHNV and CDR2 YYDKDF (reference sequence).

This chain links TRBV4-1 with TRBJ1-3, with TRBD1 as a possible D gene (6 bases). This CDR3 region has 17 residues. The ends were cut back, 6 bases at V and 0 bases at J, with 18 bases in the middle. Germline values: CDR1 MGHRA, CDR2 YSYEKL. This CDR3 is CASSEGGRQRSGNTIYF. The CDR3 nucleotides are TGCGCCAGCAGTGAGGGGGGGCGACAGCGCTCTGGAAACACCATATATTTT.

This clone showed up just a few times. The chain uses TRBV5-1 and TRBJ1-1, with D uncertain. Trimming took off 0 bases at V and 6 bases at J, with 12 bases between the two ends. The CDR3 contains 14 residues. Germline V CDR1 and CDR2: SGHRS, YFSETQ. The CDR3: CASSLDGTQAEAFF. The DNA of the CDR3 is TGCGCCAGCAGCTTGGATGGCACCCAGGCTGAAGCTTTCTTT. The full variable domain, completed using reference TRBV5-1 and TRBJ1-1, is KAGVTQTPRYLIKTRGQQVTLSCSPISGHRSVSWYQQTPGQGLQFLFEYFSETQRNKGNFPGRFSGRQFSNSRSEMNVSTLELGDSALYLCASSLDGTQAEAFFGQGTRLTVV.